The rows below give T cell receptor beta chains drawn from one sample of a study of siplizumab effects on memory and regulatory T cells. The table came from immunoSEQ multiplex PCR; TCRdb's copy has only in-frame clones and leaves some out. The table records about 120,000 clones, approximately 94% of them present only once. What was sequenced was non-Treg CD4+ T cells sorted from blood. These receptor sequences come from a human donor in good health. CDR3s include the opening cysteine and the closing phenylalanine or tryptophan. Each record gives: V gene, CDR3 length, D gene, clone size, J gene, CDR3 DNA, CDR3 protein. D genes are given only for firm matches. Clone size is given for some rows only: seen once, a few or many times, or a class if the clone is expanded.

>TRBV5-4|12|-|-|TRBJ1-1
TGTGCCAGCAGCTTGCCAGGCACTGAAGCTTTCTTT
CASSLPGTEAFF
>TRBV5-1|16|TRBD2|-|TRBJ2-3
TGCGCCAGCAGCCTGCTACGGGGGGGCTCAACAGATACGCAGTATTTT
CASSLLRGGSTDTQYF
>TRBV9|15|-|-|TRBJ2-6
TGTGCCAGCAGCGTAGAAGTCTCTGGGGCCAACGTCCTGACTTTC
CASSVEVSGANVLTF
>TRBV9|20|-|-|TRBJ1-2
TGTGCCAGCAGCGCCCGGGACACGCGGTACTATGGCTACACCCGACTCGGCTACACCTTC
CASSARDTRYYGYTRLGYTF
>TRBV6-5|16|-|-|TRBJ2-5
TGTGCCAGCAGTTACTCCGGCGGGGGCCTCCAAGAGACCCAGTACTTC
CASSYSGGGLQETQYF
>TRBV11-2|15|-|-|TRBJ1-4
TGTGCCAGCAGCTTAGGACCGGGGTCAATGGAAAAACTGTTTTTT
CASSLGPGSMEKLFF
>TRBV25-1|15|TRBD1|once|TRBJ1-2
TGTGCCAGCAGTGATGTAGACAAGGGGGCTAATGGCTACACCTTC
CASSDVDKGANGYTF
>TRBV5-5|13|-|-|TRBJ1-3
TGTGCCAGCAGCTCACCTTTTAATAGGACCATATATTTT
CASSSPFNRTIYF
>TRBV19|14|-|-|TRBJ1-2
TGTGCCAGTACCAACTTCGACACCGCCCATGGCTACACCTTC
CASTNFDTAHGYTF
>TRBV19|16|TRBD1|-|TRBJ1-4
TGTGCCAGTAGTGCGGGACAGGGGAAACCTAATGAAAAACTGTTTTTT
CASSAGQGKPNEKLFF
>TRBV7-6|14|-|-|TRBJ2-5
TGTGCCAGCAGCTTAGGCCGCACTCAAGAGACCCAGTACTTC
CASSLGRTQETQYF
>TRBV20-1|11|-|-|TRBJ1-6
TGCAGTGCTCCAGACCGCGACACCCTCCACTTT
CSAPDRDTLHF
>TRBV29-1|13|-|-|TRBJ1-1
TGCAGCGTCGCGGGACTCATGAACACTGAAGCTTTCTTT
CSVAGLMNTEAFF
>TRBV5-1|15|-|-|TRBJ2-7
TGCGCCAGCAGCTTGGCCGGGACAAGCACCGACGAGCAGTACTTC
CASSLAGTSTDEQYF
>TRBV2|16|TRBD2|-|TRBJ2-5
TGTGCCAGCAGAGGTATACTAGCGGGGGGCCAAGAGACCCAGTACTTC
CASRGILAGGQETQYF
>TRBV10-3|15|TRBD2|-|TRBJ2-3
TGTGCCATCAGCCGGACTAGCGGTAGCACAGATACGCAGTATTTT
CAISRTSGSTDTQYF
>TRBV5-4|16|-|-|TRBJ2-7
TGTGCCAGCAGCCAGGGGGGCCCAAAGAGATTCCACGAGCAGTACTTC
CASSQGGPKRFHEQYF
>TRBV5-1|15|-|-|TRBJ2-2
TGCGCCAGCAGCGCCCGGGACGGGAACACCGGGGAGCTGTTTTTT
CASSARDGNTGELFF
>TRBV7-9|16|-|-|TRBJ2-6
TGTGCCAGCAGCCCTACCGGTTCTGGTGGGGCCAACGTCCTGACTTTC
CASSPTGSGGANVLTF
>TRBV6-1|13|-|-|TRBJ1-5
TGTGCCAGCAGTGGCGGGATGAATCAGCCCCAGCATTTT
CASSGGMNQPQHF
>TRBV2|13|-|-|TRBJ2-7
TGTGCCAGCAGTCTCGGCAGGGACTACGAGCAGTACTTC
CASSLGRDYEQYF
>TRBV11-2|15|-|-|TRBJ2-3
TGTGCCAGCAGCCCCCAAGGGCTTTTCACAGATACGCAGTATTTT
CASSPQGLFTDTQYF